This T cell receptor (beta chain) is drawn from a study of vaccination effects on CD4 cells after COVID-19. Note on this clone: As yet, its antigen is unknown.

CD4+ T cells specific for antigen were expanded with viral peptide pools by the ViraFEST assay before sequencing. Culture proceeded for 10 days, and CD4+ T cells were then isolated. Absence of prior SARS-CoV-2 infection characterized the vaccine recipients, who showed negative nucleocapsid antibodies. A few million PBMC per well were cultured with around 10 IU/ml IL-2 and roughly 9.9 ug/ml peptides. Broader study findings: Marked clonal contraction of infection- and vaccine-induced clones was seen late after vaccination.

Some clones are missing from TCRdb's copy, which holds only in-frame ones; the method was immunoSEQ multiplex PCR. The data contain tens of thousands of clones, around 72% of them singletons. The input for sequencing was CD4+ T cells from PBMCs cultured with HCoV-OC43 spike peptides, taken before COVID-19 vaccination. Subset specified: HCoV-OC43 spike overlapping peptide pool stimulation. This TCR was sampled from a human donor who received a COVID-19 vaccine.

CDR3 nucleotide sequence: TGTGCCATCAGTGATAAACAGGATTATGGCTACACCTTC. This codes for CAISDKQDYGYTF. The chain couples TRBV10-3 to TRBJ1-2, with D possibly matching TRBD1 (5 bases). The CDR3 is made up of 13 amino acids. Germline lookup yields CDR1 ENHRY and CDR2 SYGVKD. Trimming removed 3 bases at V and 5 bases at J, with 10 bases between.